Presented here are 14 T cell receptor beta chains from one specimen sequenced in a study of graft-versus-host responses after intestinal transplantation. These receptors' targets are unknown. The repertoire was sequenced with immunoSEQ multiplex PCR; TCRdb's copy has only in-frame clones and lacks some. This sample has 77,000 or so clones; over 85% occur once, and the top ten carry less than 0.65%. The source was unstimulated CD8+ T cells sorted from spleen or lymph node cells, collected before intestinal transplant. All receptors derive from a human donor who received an intestinal transplant.

CDR3 DNA: TGCGCCAGCAGCCAAGTGGCGGGAGATGGCTACGAGCAGTACTTC. It codes for CASSQVAGDGYEQYF. This sequence joins TRBV4-1 and TRBJ2-7; 7 bases fit TRBD2. Germline CDR1 and CDR2: MGHRA and YSYEKL. After removal of 1 base from V and 3 bases from J, the junction contained 6 bases not matched to a gene. The CDR3 is made up of 15 amino acids.

This clone appeared a single time. V is TRBV9 and J is TRBJ2-7; a weak D match, TRBD1 (5 bases). Germline V gene data show CDR1 as SGDLS and CDR2 as YYNGEE. The CDR3 length is 14 residues. V was clipped by 0 bases and J by 0 bases, with 7 bases between them. The CDR3, as DNA: TGTGCCAGCAGCGTAGGAGGACACTCCTACGAGCAGTACTTC. It specifies CASSVGGHSYEQYF.

The rearrangement links TRBV2 to TRBJ2-7; TRBD1 aligns across 7 bases. The CDR3 is 14 amino acids. V dropped 6 bases and J dropped 2; count of bases not matched to a gene: 7. Germline values: CDR1 SNHLY, CDR2 FYNNEI. DNA for the CDR3: TGTGCCAGCAGGATCGGGACAGTTACCTACGAGCAGTACTTC. Translating it yields CASRIGTVTYEQYF.

This chain joins TRBV6-6 and TRBJ2-7; D is undetermined. Deletions cut 0 bases from V and 5 bases from J, with 5 bases between. Germline V gene sequence: CDR1 MNHNY, CDR2 SVGAGI (reference sequence). This CDR3 has 12 amino acids. The DNA for the CDR3 is TGTGCCAGCAGTTACTCGGCCGACGAGCAGTACTTC. This codes for CASSYSADEQYF.

J is TRBJ2-1 and V is TRBV2, with D perhaps matching TRBD1 or TRBD2 (6 bases each). V was pared by 4 bases and J by 2 bases, with 15 bases between. Germline-derived CDR1 and CDR2 are SNHLY and FYNNEI. The CDR3 sequence is 16 residues long. The CDR3: CASSGPGGTPYNEQFF. The CDR3 DNA sequence: TGTGCCAGCAGTGGGCCCGGCGGGACACCCTACAATGAGCAGTTCTTC.

This clone has only one observation. This chain links TRBV13 with TRBJ2-1; D may match TRBD1 or TRBD2 (5 bases each). Germline V gene data show CDR1 as PRHDT and CDR2 as FYEKMQ (reference sequence). V was cut by 3 bases and J by 6 bases, with 21 bases left in between. The CDR3 spans 17 residues. DNA for the CDR3: TGTGCCAGCAGCTTGGGCCGTGGAAGCGGAAGGGGCAATGAGCAGTTCTTC. Translation gives CASSLGRGSGRGNEQFF.

V usage is TRBV27 and J usage is TRBJ1-1; D is unclear. The germline CDR1 and CDR2 sequences are MNHEY and SMNVEV (reference sequence). The ends were cut back, 0 bases at V and 7 bases at J, with 9 bases in the middle. The CDR3 has 13 amino acids. CDR3 sequence: CASSLSAVSEAFF. The CDR3 DNA reads TGTGCCAGCAGTTTATCGGCGGTTAGTGAAGCTTTCTTT.

The rearrangement joins TRBV5-4 to TRBJ2-7; the match to TRBD1 covers 8 bases. The V gene end was trimmed by 4 bases and the J gene end by 4 bases; junction bases not matched to a gene: 10. Germline-derived CDR1 and CDR2 are SGHNT and YYREEE (reference sequence). The CDR3 has 15 residues. CDR3: CASSENDRGRYEQYF. CDR3 DNA: TGTGCCAGCAGCGAGAACGACAGGGGACGGTACGAGCAGTACTTC.

This sequence joins TRBV27 and TRBJ2-1, with D uncertain. The germline CDR1 and CDR2 sequences are MNHEY and SMNVEV (reference sequence). Trimming stripped 6 bases from V and 2 bases from J, with 14 bases between. This CDR3 contains 15 residues. CDR3 DNA sequence: TGTGCCAGCAGCCTAGACCTCCGCGCCTACAATGAGCAGTTCTTC. Translated, it gives CASSLDLRAYNEQFF.

The chain joins TRBV10-1 to TRBJ2-1; 8 nucleotides line up with TRBD2. V lost 3 bases to trimming and J lost 5 bases; unmatched junction nucleotides: 6. The CDR3 extends over 15 amino acids. Germline V gives CDR1 WNHNN, CDR2 SYGVQD (reference sequence). This CDR3 is CASSEFSGVHNEQFF. CDR3 coding DNA: TGCGCCAGCAGTGAATTTAGCGGGGTTCACAATGAGCAGTTCTTC.

Turning to this clone: Other DNA sequences in the sample encode the same CDR3. The chain joins TRBV15 to TRBJ2-7, with 8 bases lining up with TRBD2. Germline values: CDR1 LNHNV, CDR2 YYDKDF (reference sequence). With V trimmed by 5 bases and J by 4 bases, 10 bases remained unmatched. The CDR3 runs to 15 residues. CDR3 residues: CATSFGRGGGYEQYF. The CDR3 nucleotides are TGTGCCACCAGCTTCGGTCGGGGGGGCGGGTACGAGCAGTACTTC.

The J gene is TRBJ2-1, the V gene TRBV7-8; 10 bases are shared with TRBD2. CDR1 SGHVS and CDR2 FQNEAQ come from the germline V gene. Unmatched junction bases numbered 6, after V lost 2 bases and J lost 2 bases. This CDR3 is built from 17 residues. CDR3 in amino acids: CASSLSTSGTTYNEQFF. The CDR3, as DNA: TGTGCCAGCAGCTTAAGCACTAGCGGGACAACCTACAATGAGCAGTTCTTC.

This rearrangement joins TRBV4-1 to TRBJ2-7, with 7 nucleotides matching TRBD1. J gave up 4 bases and V 0 bases, and 9 bases lay outside the gene matches. The CDR3 consists of 16 residues. Germline V CDR1 and CDR2: MGHRA, YSYEKL. Written as DNA, the CDR3 is TGCGCCAGCAGCCAAGAGCCCGGACAGGTCGGGTACGAGCAGTACTTC. Translating it yields CASSQEPGQVGYEQYF.

This sequence joins TRBV10-3 and TRBJ1-1; 7 bases match TRBD1. The germline V gene has CDR1 ENHRY and CDR2 SYGVKD. This CDR3 spans 14 amino acids. Unmatched junction bases numbered 5, after V lost 3 bases and J lost 4 bases. The CDR3 region has the DNA TGTGCCATCAGTGAAAAGGGGGCAGGCACTGAAGCTTTCTTT. This encodes CAISEKGAGTEAFF.